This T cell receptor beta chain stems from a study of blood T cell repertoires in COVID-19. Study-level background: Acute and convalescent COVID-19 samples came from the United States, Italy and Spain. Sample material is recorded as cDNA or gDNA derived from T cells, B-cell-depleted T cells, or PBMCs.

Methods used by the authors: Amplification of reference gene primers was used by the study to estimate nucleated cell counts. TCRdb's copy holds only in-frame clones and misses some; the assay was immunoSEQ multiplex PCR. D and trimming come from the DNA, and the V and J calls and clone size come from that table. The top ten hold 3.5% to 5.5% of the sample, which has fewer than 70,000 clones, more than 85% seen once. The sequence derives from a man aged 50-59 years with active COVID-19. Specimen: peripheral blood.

The CDR3 DNA reads as TGTGCCACCAGCGACCTTAATTGGGTAGAGGAAGAGACCCAGTACTTC. Translation gives CATSDLNWVEEETQYF. The chain has TRBV15 and TRBJ2-5; unclear D gene. Trimming pared 5 bases from V and 3 bases from J, leaving 19 bases between. Germline V gives CDR1 LNHNV, CDR2 YYDKDF (reference sequence). The CDR3 loop spans 16 amino acids.